These T cell receptor beta chains were read from a single sample in a study of cytomegalovirus exposure and HLA in healthy donors. The table came from immunoSEQ multiplex PCR; TCRdb's copy has only in-frame clones and leaves some out. The table lists 150,000 to 180,000 clones, 70% to 85% of them singletons. Material for sequencing was PBMCs. These receptors were collected from a man aged 30 to 45 in good health and CMV-seronegative. Both conserved end residues are part of each CDR3. D genes are given only for firm matches. Clone sizes are given selectively: once, few, many, or a class where the clone is expanded.

d_call	v_call	j_call	clone_size	cdr3_nt	cdr3_aa
TRBD1	TRBV25-1	TRBJ1-4	once	TGTGCCAGCAGTGAATCCGGGACAGGGTTTGAAAAACTGTTTTTT	CASSESGTGFEKLFF
-	TRBV4-3	TRBJ1-1	-	TGCGCCAGCAGCCAGGAGGGAGGCACTGAAGCTTTCTTT	CASSQEGGTEAFF
TRBD1	TRBV7-6	TRBJ1-3	-	TGTGCCAGCAGCTTAACAGGGGGAGGAGGTGGAAACACCATATATTTT	CASSLTGGGGGNTIYF
TRBD2	TRBV19	TRBJ2-3	-	TGTGCCAGTAGTACAAGCGGGGGGGCCGGGACAGATACGCAGTATTTT	CASSTSGGAGTDTQYF
TRBD1	TRBV14	TRBJ2-7	few	TGTGCCAGCAGCCCGGGACAGGGGGCCCACGAGCAGTACTTC	CASSPGQGAHEQYF
-	TRBV28	TRBJ2-3	-	TGTGCCAGCAGTTTCCCAGGCTTTATCACAGATACGCAGTATTTT	CASSFPGFITDTQYF
TRBD1	TRBV6-1	TRBJ1-3	-	TGTGCCGGACAGGAAATCTCTGGAAACACCATATATTTT	CAGQEISGNTIYF
TRBD1	TRBV15	TRBJ2-6	-	TGTGCCACTACCGCACAGGGGGCGTCTGGGGCCAACGTCCTGACTTTC	CATTAQGASGANVLTF
TRBD1	TRBV7-9	TRBJ1-1	-	TGTGCCAGCAGCTTAGGACAGGGGGCCCTCCTTGGGGCTTTCTTT	CASSLGQGALLGAFF
TRBD1	TRBV5-1	TRBJ2-7	-	TGCGCCAGCAGCTTGAAGGGGGCGCTTGTCGAGCAGTACTTC	CASSLKGALVEQYF
-	TRBV19	TRBJ1-1	few	TGTGCCAGTAAAGCCAGACAGACCCTCAACACTGAAGCTTTCTTT	CASKARQTLNTEAFF
-	TRBV28	TRBJ2-3	-	TGTGCCAGCAGTTTTGGAGGTCGCACAGATACGCAGTATTTT	CASSFGGRTDTQYF
-	TRBV7-2	TRBJ2-7	-	TGTGCCAGCAGCCCCTCCCGGAGCTCCTACGAGCAGTACTTC	CASSPSRSSYEQYF
-	TRBV4-3	TRBJ2-2	-	TGCGCCAGCAGCCAAGATCCTGCAGGCTGGAACACCGGGGAGCTGTTTTTT	CASSQDPAGWNTGELFF
TRBD1	TRBV15	TRBJ2-5	-	TGTGCCACCAGCAGAGAGACAGGGGGAGAGACCCAGTACTTC	CATSRETGGETQYF
TRBD1	TRBV2	TRBJ1-4	-	TGTGCCAGCAATCCAGGGGGAGGATTGGGAAAACTGTTTTTT	CASNPGGGLGKLFF
-	TRBV30	TRBJ2-2	-	TGTGCCTGGGTGGACAGGGAGGGGACCGGGGAGCTGTTTTTT	CAWVDREGTGELFF
-	TRBV5-8	TRBJ1-5	-	TGTGCCAGCAGCTTAGAGGTCCAGCCCCAGCATTTT	CASSLEVQPQHF
TRBD1	TRBV28	TRBJ1-5	-	TGTGCCAGCACCGACCAGGGACAGGGCAATCAGCCCCAGAATTTT	CASTDQGQGNQPQNF
-	TRBV19	TRBJ2-7	few	TGTGCCAGTATCCAGCGCCGGGACACCTCCTACGAGCAGTACTTC	CASIQRRDTSYEQYF
TRBD1	TRBV28	TRBJ1-4	-	TGTGCCACCCGAATCAGGGGGCCAATGGGTGAAAAACTGTTTTTT	CATRIRGPMGEKLFF
-	TRBV30	TRBJ1-2	-	TGTGCCTGGGGGGGCAGGGTCTATGGCTACACCTTC	CAWGGRVYGYTF
TRBD1	TRBV28	TRBJ2-3	-	TGTGCCAGCAGTGGGGACAGCGAACCCTTCACAGATACGCAGTATTTT	CASSGDSEPFTDTQYF
TRBD1	TRBV2	TRBJ1-4	few	TGTGCCAGCAGAAACAGGGGATCGGTGGAAAAACTGTTTTTT	CASRNRGSVEKLFF
TRBD2	TRBV12-5	TRBJ2-1	-	TGTGCTAGTGGTTTGGTAGGCGAGCGGGGTAAATATGAGCAGTTCTTC	CASGLVGERGKYEQFF
TRBD1	TRBV27	TRBJ1-6	-	TGTGCCAGCAGTGAACAGGGGGCATATTCACCCCTCCACTTT	CASSEQGAYSPLHF
-	TRBV5-4	TRBJ1-1	once	TGTGCCAGCAGTCAAGTCGGGGGGACTGAAGCTTTCTTT	CASSQVGGTEAFF
TRBD2	TRBV27	TRBJ2-7	-	TGTGCCAGCAGTCCTGAGGGACTAGCCCACGAGCAGTACTTC	CASSPEGLAHEQYF
-	TRBV6-1	TRBJ2-5	few	TGTGCCAGCAGACCGAGTTTAGAGACCCAGTACTTC	CASRPSLETQYF
-	TRBV20-1	TRBJ1-1	few	TGCAGATTACCTAGGACAGAAGAAGCTTTCTTT	CRLPRTEEAFF
-	TRBV28	TRBJ1-3	-	TGTGCCAGCTCTGGCGGGGGCGAAAACACCATATATTTT	CASSGGGENTIYF
-	TRBV28	TRBJ1-5	-	TGTGCCAGCAGTCCCCCCGATCAGCCCCAGCATTTT	CASSPPDQPQHF
-	TRBV6-6	TRBJ2-7	many	TGTGCCAGCAGTTACTCGAGTAACGCCTACGAGCAGTACTTC	CASSYSSNAYEQYF
TRBD2	TRBV6-6	TRBJ2-3	-	TGTGCCAGCAGTTACCCAGGACTAGCGAGCACAGATACGCAGTATTTT	CASSYPGLASTDTQYF
-	TRBV5-5	TRBJ1-1	-	TGTGCCAGCAGCCCCGCAGGGTCGAGCACTGAAGCTTTCTTT	CASSPAGSSTEAFF
TRBD2	TRBV7-2	TRBJ2-5	-	TGTGCCAGCAGCTCCACCGGACGCGCGGGGGGGCGGCAAGAGACCCAGTACTTC	CASSSTGRAGGRQETQYF
-	TRBV27	TRBJ1-5	-	TGTGCCAGCAGTACCGGACAGTATAGCAATCAGCCCCAGAATTTT	CASSTGQYSNQPQNF
-	TRBV30	TRBJ2-2	few	TGTGCCTGGAGTTTTGGGGACAAGAACACCGGGGAGCTGTTTTTT	CAWSFGDKNTGELFF
TRBD1	TRBV14	TRBJ2-7	-	TGTGCCAGCAGCCAATTTGGACAGGGTCCGCAGTACTTC	CASSQFGQGPQYF
-	TRBV7-9	TRBJ2-7	-	TGTGCCAGCAGCAACCCACAGGGAAAATACGAGCAGTACTTC	CASSNPQGKYEQYF
-	TRBV4-3	TRBJ2-7	-	TGCGCCAGCAGCCAAGGATACGCGAGCTCCTACGAGCAGTACTTC	CASSQGYASSYEQYF
-	TRBV10-3	TRBJ1-6	-	TGTGCCATCAGGGGGAGCGAATATAATTCACCCCTCCACTTT	CAIRGSEYNSPLHF
-	TRBV28	TRBJ2-7	-	TGTGCCAGCAGGGTCGGGGCCTACGAGCAGTACTTC	CASRVGAYEQYF
-	TRBV29-1	TRBJ2-7	-	TGCAGCGTCGTCTACCCCGGGTCCTACGAGCAGTACTTC	CSVVYPGSYEQYF
TRBD1	TRBV5-1	TRBJ1-1	few	TGCGCCAGCAGTGCCATCCCGGGACAGGGGTTTATGAACACTGAAGCTTTCTTT	CASSAIPGQGFMNTEAFF
-	TRBV11-2	TRBJ2-7	-	TGTGCCAGCAGCTTAGAGGCAGGGGAGGGCTACGAGCAGTACTTC	CASSLEAGEGYEQYF
-	TRBV6-5	TRBJ2-3	-	TGTGCCAGCAGTAGGGTGGGTAGCGGCACAGATACGCAGTATTTT	CASSRVGSGTDTQYF
-	TRBV2	TRBJ2-3	few	TGTGCCAGCATTAGAGACAGCCCAGATACGCAGTATTTT	CASIRDSPDTQYF
TRBD2	TRBV9	TRBJ2-1	-	TGTGCCAGCAGCGTAGTAGTAGCGGGGGCCGGGAATGAGCAGTTCTTC	CASSVVVAGAGNEQFF
TRBD1	TRBV6-1	TRBJ1-2	-	TGTGCCATGAAAGGACAGGGAAGGGTTGGCTACCCCTTC	CAMKGQGRVGYPF
-	TRBV5-1	TRBJ1-1	-	TGCGCCAGCAGCTTGGTACAGTACACTGAAGCTTTCTTT	CASSLVQYTEAFF
-	TRBV7-9	TRBJ1-1	-	TGTTCCTTGACGCCTACGGGAGGAGGCACTGAAGCTTTCTTT	CSLTPTGGGTEAFF
-	TRBV27	TRBJ2-1	-	TGTGCCAGCAGTTTATCCCCTGGGGGGTATAACAATGAGCAGTTCTTC	CASSLSPGGYNNEQFF
TRBD1	TRBV2	TRBJ1-1	few	TGTGCCAGCAAGTCAGGGGGAGGTACTGAAGCTTTCTTT	CASKSGGGTEAFF
-	TRBV15	TRBJ2-3	once	TGTGCCACCAGCAGGGGTAACAGGCAAGATACGCAGTATTTT	CATSRGNRQDTQYF